The rows below give T cell receptor beta chains drawn from one sample of a study of Ad26.COV2.S vaccination and SARS-CoV-2 variants. Libraries were prepared by immunoSEQ multiplex PCR; TCRdb keeps only in-frame clonotypes and omits some of them. The sample records about 680,000 clones, around 90% being singletons. The sample was peripheral blood, taken in a trial of Ad26.COV2.S vaccine versus placebo. These receptors all come from a person between 18 and 60 years old who received the Ad26.COV2.S COVID-19 vaccine or a placebo. Each CDR3 is given with its conserved first and last residue. The D gene is left open where the match is weak. A row's size may be missing; if present it is once, few, many or a size class.

v_gene	d_gene	j_gene	abundance	CDR3nt	CDR3aa
TRBV7-2	-	TRBJ1-3	-	TGTGCCAGCAGCCCTCCGGGAGGTCCGGGAAACACCATATATTTT	CASSPPGGPGNTIYF
TRBV6-5	-	TRBJ1-6	-	TGTGCCAGCAGGGCAGGGCACAATTCACCCCTCCACTTT	CASRAGHNSPLHF
TRBV29-1	-	TRBJ1-1	few	TGCAGCGTTGTGACTCGCCTAAGGAACACTGAAGCTTTCTTT	CSVVTRLRNTEAFF
TRBV4-1	-	TRBJ1-5	-	TGCGCCAGCAGCCCCACGGTGGGGGCAATTCAGCCCCAGCATTTT	CASSPTVGAIQPQHF
TRBV2	-	TRBJ2-3	-	TGTGCCAGCAGGGAAGGGACCTTCGGAGATACGCAGTATTTT	CASREGTFGDTQYF
TRBV27	-	TRBJ2-7	-	TGTGCCAGCAGTTTAGTCTCCCCCATAGACGAGCAGTACTTC	CASSLVSPIDEQYF
TRBV3-1/TRBV3-2	TRBD1	TRBJ2-3	-	TGTGCCAGCAGCCGGACAGGGTCCACAGATACGCAGTATTTT	CASSRTGSTDTQYF
TRBV5-6	TRBD2	TRBJ2-7	-	TGTGCCAGCAGCGATAGCGGGGGGATCTACGAGCAGTACTTC	CASSDSGGIYEQYF
TRBV11-3	-	TRBJ2-1	-	TGTGCCAGCAGCCTGCGGGACGGTGTAAGCAATGAGCAGTTCTTC	CASSLRDGVSNEQFF
TRBV6-1	TRBD1	TRBJ1-2	few	TGTGCCAGCAGTGAAAGCGGGACAGTCTATGGCTACACCTTC	CASSESGTVYGYTF
TRBV2	-	TRBJ1-3	once	TGTGCCAGCGGCCGGGACTTCCTAGGAAACACCATATATTTT	CASGRDFLGNTIYF
TRBV5-5	-	TRBJ1-3	-	TGTGCCAGCAGCTGGGACATTCAATCCTCTGGAAACACCATATATTTT	CASSWDIQSSGNTIYF
TRBV5-5	TRBD1	TRBJ2-2	few	TGTGCCAGCAGCTTAACTCCCGGGACAGGGGCTACCGGGGAGCTGTTTTTT	CASSLTPGTGATGELFF
TRBV7-2	TRBD1	TRBJ1-1	once	TGTGCCAGCAGCTTAGAGGATGTTTGGGCGACAGGGGGTTGGACTGAAGCTTTCTTT	CASSLEDVWATGGWTEAFF
TRBV29-1	-	TRBJ1-4	-	TGCAGCGTTGAGGACACAGCTAGGGGTAATGAAAAACTGTTTTTT	CSVEDTARGNEKLFF
TRBV7-6	TRBD2	TRBJ2-1	-	TGTGCCAGCAGCCTACGGGAGGACGAGCAGTTCTTC	CASSLREDEQFF
TRBV6-5	-	TRBJ1-2	-	TGTGCCAGCAGTCTGTCTCAAGGGGCTAACTATGGCTACACCTTC	CASSLSQGANYGYTF
TRBV3-1/TRBV3-2	-	TRBJ1-5	-	TGTGCCAGCAGCCAAGGGGCGAATCATGGAGGTTCGGGCAATCAGCCCCAGCATTTT	CASSQGANHGGSGNQPQHF
TRBV6-5	TRBD2	TRBJ2-1	-	TGTGCCAGCAGTTGGTCGGGGGGGGGCTCCTACAATGAGCAGTTCTTC	CASSWSGGGSYNEQFF
TRBV5-1	-	TRBJ1-4	-	TGCGCCAGCAGCTCCGGGACAACTGAAAAACTGTTTTTT	CASSSGTTEKLFF
TRBV27	-	TRBJ2-7	-	TGTGCCAGCAGTTTATGGGGGGACTACGAGCAGTACTTC	CASSLWGDYEQYF
TRBV19	TRBD2	TRBJ2-1	-	TGTGCCAGTAGTGTTAGCGGGGGCTCTAATGAGCAGTTCTTC	CASSVSGGSNEQFF
TRBV10-3	-	TRBJ1-1	-	TGTGCCATCAGTGCAAGAGGCGGAGCCACCGGGGACACTGAAGCTTTCTTT	CAISARGGATGDTEAFF
TRBV25-1	-	TRBJ2-1	-	TGTGCCAGCAGTGAATATCGGACGGGAGCCCACAATGAGCAGTTCTTC	CASSEYRTGAHNEQFF
TRBV15	-	TRBJ1-4	-	TGTGCCACCAGCAGACCGCAGCCTGGGAATGAAAAACTGTTTTTT	CATSRPQPGNEKLFF
TRBV10-1	TRBD2	TRBJ2-5	once	TGCGCCAGCAGTTTGGGACTAGCGGGAGGCGACCAAGAGACCCAGTACTTC	CASSLGLAGGDQETQYF
TRBV27	-	TRBJ2-7	-	TGTGCCAGCAGTCTCGGGACTCCCAATGGAAACGAGCAGTACTTC	CASSLGTPNGNEQYF
TRBV30	-	TRBJ1-6	-	TGTGCCTGGAGTCCTTTGGCGGGAGCTTATAATTCACCCCTCCACTTT	CAWSPLAGAYNSPLHF
TRBV18	TRBD1	TRBJ1-5	-	TGTGCCAGCTCACCAGGAGACAGGGGGCTTAGTCAGCCCCAGCATTTT	CASSPGDRGLSQPQHF
TRBV5-1	-	TRBJ2-7	once	TGCGCCAGCAGCTTTCAAGGGATCTACGAGCAGTACTTC	CASSFQGIYEQYF
TRBV2	-	TRBJ2-7	once	TGTGCCAGCAGTGAAGGGGGGTGGGCAGGCTCCTACGAGCAGTACTTC	CASSEGGWAGSYEQYF
TRBV3-1/TRBV3-2	TRBD1	TRBJ2-7	once	TGTGCCAGCAGCCGGGACAGGGGCCCCTACGAGCAGTACTTC	CASSRDRGPYEQYF
TRBV28	-	TRBJ1-2	-	TGTGCCAGCAGTTTACGACCTCACGGCTACACCTTC	CASSLRPHGYTF
TRBV2	-	TRBJ1-1	-	TGTGCCAGCAGTCCCGGGATAATGAACACTGAAGCTTTCTTT	CASSPGIMNTEAFF
TRBV2	-	TRBJ2-7	-	TGTGCCAGCACTTCAGGGGTCTACGAGCAGTACTTC	CASTSGVYEQYF
TRBV10-3	-	TRBJ1-4	-	TGTGCCATCAGTGAGGGCGGCGGGAGGGAAAAACTGTTTTTT	CAISEGGGREKLFF
TRBV6-5	-	TRBJ2-7	-	TGTGCCAGCAGCCGACAGGCCGGCTACGAGCAGTACTTC	CASSRQAGYEQYF
TRBV9	-	TRBJ1-2	-	TGTGCCAGCAGCGTATCTGGGTGGGCGGATAGTCCAAACTATGGCTACACCTTC	CASSVSGWADSPNYGYTF
TRBV6-6	-	TRBJ1-4	-	TGTGCCAGCAGTTTCGAGGGCCGAAGAGAAAAACTGTTTTTT	CASSFEGRREKLFF
TRBV30	-	TRBJ2-3	-	TGTGCCTGGAGTCTAGGGGGGGGTACAGATACGCAGTATTTT	CAWSLGGGTDTQYF
TRBV30	TRBD1	TRBJ2-7	many	TGTGCCTGGAGTGCGGGACAGGGGGCGTACGAGCAGTACTTC	CAWSAGQGAYEQYF
TRBV3-1/TRBV3-2	TRBD2	TRBJ2-3	-	TGTGCCAGCAGCCAAGTCCCGGCCCTAGCGGGAGTAGATACGCAGTATTTT	CASSQVPALAGVDTQYF
TRBV5-5	-	TRBJ2-7	-	TGTGCCAGCAGCTCCACAGACAGGCCCTACGAGCAGTACTTC	CASSSTDRPYEQYF
TRBV7-9	-	TRBJ2-5	-	TGTGCCAGCAGCTTACTAGGGCAGGGGAGAGAGACCCAGTACTTC	CASSLLGQGRETQYF
TRBV7-2	-	TRBJ1-2	-	TGTGCCAGCAGCTTAGGGACGTCTTATGGCTACACCTTC	CASSLGTSYGYTF
TRBV19	-	TRBJ1-5	once	TGTGCCAGTAGTATGGGGCGGGGTGGTTCGGGACAGCCCCAGCATTTT	CASSMGRGGSGQPQHF
TRBV2	-	TRBJ1-5	-	TGTGCCAGCAATCTACAGGGCTTCAATCAGCCCCAGCATTTT	CASNLQGFNQPQHF
TRBV2	-	TRBJ2-2	-	TGTGCCAGCAGCGAGACTGGTCTAGCCGGGGAGCTGTTTTTT	CASSETGLAGELFF
TRBV6-5	-	TRBJ1-2	-	TGTGCCAGCAGTTTCCGGGACGGGGACTATGGCTACACCTTC	CASSFRDGDYGYTF
TRBV29-1	TRBD1	TRBJ2-5	-	TGCAGCGTCCCCCCCCCGGGACAGGGCGCGGAGACCCAGTACTTC	CSVPPPGQGAETQYF
TRBV7-9	TRBD1	TRBJ2-7	-	TGTGCCAGCAGCTACCAGGGGGCTCCCTACGAGCAGTACTTC	CASSYQGAPYEQYF
TRBV7-8	-	TRBJ2-3	-	TGTGCCAGCAGCTTAGGGGGGGCTAGCACAGATACGCAGTATTTT	CASSLGGASTDTQYF
TRBV30	-	TRBJ2-7	-	TGTGCCTGTTCGGGGAAGTCCTACGAGCAGTACTTC	CACSGKSYEQYF
TRBV7-2	-	TRBJ1-4	-	TGTGCCAGCAGCCTTAACTCCGGAGAAAAACTGTTTTTT	CASSLNSGEKLFF